This T cell receptor beta chain was sequenced for a study of STAT5B mutations in CD4+ large granular lymphocyte leukemia. Study observations and caveats: 8/27 top patient clones versus 2/35 control clones were TRBV06-family. Without HLA matching, higher CD4+ than CD8+ T-LGLL clonality could reflect small sample size. Roughly 27% of private leukemic clonotypes occurred rarely in other patients' non-leukemic repertoires.

Trimming removed 3 bases from V and 9 bases from J; junction bases left unmatched: 10. CDR1 KGHSH and CDR2 LQKENI come from the germline V gene. The CDR3 sequence is 15 residues long. Sequencing was at survey level. Some clones are missing from TCRdb's copy, which holds only in-frame ones; the method was immunoSEQ multiplex PCR. The sample contains 25,000 to 35,000 clones, roughly 70% of which appear only once. This clone was detected once. Its antigen is unidentified. The sample comprised CD4+ T cells from blood buffy coats. The sequence came from a human donor in good health. The V call is TRBV18, the J call TRBJ2-1, with TRBD1 matching 8 bases. The CDR3 loop is CASSPPGQVKGEQFF. The DNA for the CDR3 is TGTGCCAGCTCACCCCCGGGACAGGTAAAAGGTGAGCAGTTCTTC.